This T cell receptor beta chain came from a study of stem cell transplantation in POMP-related autoinflammatory disease (dated by TCRdb to about 2021). Background for the entire study: According to the study's hypothesis, the TRB repertoire gets skewed because defective thymoproteasomes impair MHC class I-dependent CD8+ T-cell differentiation and positive selection. Prior to transplant, the patients had skewing toward CD4+ naive T cells, low CD8+ T-cell proportions, and reduced T-cell cytokine secretion. DNA chimerism analysis after transplant demonstrated 100% donor engraftment of neutrophils and platelets for up to one year. To find out how POMP deficiency affects T-cell receptor beta repertoire diversity and CDR3 characteristics, high-throughput TRB sequencing was used.

V was cut back by 2 bases and J by 4 bases, leaving a gap of 6 bases between them. For CDR1 and CDR2, the germline V gene lists SGHAT and FQNNGV. Inclusive of the bounding cysteine and phenylalanine, the CDR3 is 13 residues long. The CDR3 DNA has 39 bases and is translated from base 1. The library was obtained by the immunoSEQ multiplex PCR assay. The published analysis was carried out like this. Repertoire diversity was quantified with Shannon entropy, accounting for clonal size distribution. The Gini-Simpson index (Simpson_1-D) was used to measure inequality in clonotype distribution. The clones in this table, taken by TCRdb from immuneACCESS, are in-frame only. Not every clone is retained; where verified, under half of the shortfall comes from an unresolved V gene, and the cause of the rest is unknown. V, J and clone size are taken as reported in that table, and D and trimming were inferred from the DNA itself. Present in this sample are roughly 68,000 clones, roughly 93% of which were seen just once. The ten largest make up more than 0.55% of the sample.

As for this clone: Its recognized antigen is unknown. No base-level quality is on record; no much larger clone is a single base apart.

Summary of the overall study and its limitations: The number of unique TRB V-J gene pairings was restricted in PRAID patients. In PRAID patients, the trend toward lower diversity and increased clonality reached statistical significance only for regulatory T cells. A trend toward lower TRB diversity and higher clonality was observed in PRAID patients across all analyzed T-cell subsets.

The sample's time point label is to be understood as: after hematopoietic stem cell transplant. PRAID featured prominent immunodeficiency alongside autoinflammation. Prior to TRB sequencing, T-cell subsets (conventional T cells, CD8+ T cells, regulatory T cells, T follicular helper cells) were sorted. The source material was CD4+ T cells from PBMCs, sampled after stem cell transplantation. The V and J genes are TRBV11-2 and TRBJ1-5; the D gene cannot be named for sure. The TCR originated in a human patient with POMP-related autoinflammation and immune dysregulation (PRAID). In patients who had a transplant, some T cells may come from the graft donor. The nucleotide sequence is TGTGCCAGCAGCTTATCCGATAATCAGCCCCAGCATTTT. It specifies CASSLSDNQPQHF.